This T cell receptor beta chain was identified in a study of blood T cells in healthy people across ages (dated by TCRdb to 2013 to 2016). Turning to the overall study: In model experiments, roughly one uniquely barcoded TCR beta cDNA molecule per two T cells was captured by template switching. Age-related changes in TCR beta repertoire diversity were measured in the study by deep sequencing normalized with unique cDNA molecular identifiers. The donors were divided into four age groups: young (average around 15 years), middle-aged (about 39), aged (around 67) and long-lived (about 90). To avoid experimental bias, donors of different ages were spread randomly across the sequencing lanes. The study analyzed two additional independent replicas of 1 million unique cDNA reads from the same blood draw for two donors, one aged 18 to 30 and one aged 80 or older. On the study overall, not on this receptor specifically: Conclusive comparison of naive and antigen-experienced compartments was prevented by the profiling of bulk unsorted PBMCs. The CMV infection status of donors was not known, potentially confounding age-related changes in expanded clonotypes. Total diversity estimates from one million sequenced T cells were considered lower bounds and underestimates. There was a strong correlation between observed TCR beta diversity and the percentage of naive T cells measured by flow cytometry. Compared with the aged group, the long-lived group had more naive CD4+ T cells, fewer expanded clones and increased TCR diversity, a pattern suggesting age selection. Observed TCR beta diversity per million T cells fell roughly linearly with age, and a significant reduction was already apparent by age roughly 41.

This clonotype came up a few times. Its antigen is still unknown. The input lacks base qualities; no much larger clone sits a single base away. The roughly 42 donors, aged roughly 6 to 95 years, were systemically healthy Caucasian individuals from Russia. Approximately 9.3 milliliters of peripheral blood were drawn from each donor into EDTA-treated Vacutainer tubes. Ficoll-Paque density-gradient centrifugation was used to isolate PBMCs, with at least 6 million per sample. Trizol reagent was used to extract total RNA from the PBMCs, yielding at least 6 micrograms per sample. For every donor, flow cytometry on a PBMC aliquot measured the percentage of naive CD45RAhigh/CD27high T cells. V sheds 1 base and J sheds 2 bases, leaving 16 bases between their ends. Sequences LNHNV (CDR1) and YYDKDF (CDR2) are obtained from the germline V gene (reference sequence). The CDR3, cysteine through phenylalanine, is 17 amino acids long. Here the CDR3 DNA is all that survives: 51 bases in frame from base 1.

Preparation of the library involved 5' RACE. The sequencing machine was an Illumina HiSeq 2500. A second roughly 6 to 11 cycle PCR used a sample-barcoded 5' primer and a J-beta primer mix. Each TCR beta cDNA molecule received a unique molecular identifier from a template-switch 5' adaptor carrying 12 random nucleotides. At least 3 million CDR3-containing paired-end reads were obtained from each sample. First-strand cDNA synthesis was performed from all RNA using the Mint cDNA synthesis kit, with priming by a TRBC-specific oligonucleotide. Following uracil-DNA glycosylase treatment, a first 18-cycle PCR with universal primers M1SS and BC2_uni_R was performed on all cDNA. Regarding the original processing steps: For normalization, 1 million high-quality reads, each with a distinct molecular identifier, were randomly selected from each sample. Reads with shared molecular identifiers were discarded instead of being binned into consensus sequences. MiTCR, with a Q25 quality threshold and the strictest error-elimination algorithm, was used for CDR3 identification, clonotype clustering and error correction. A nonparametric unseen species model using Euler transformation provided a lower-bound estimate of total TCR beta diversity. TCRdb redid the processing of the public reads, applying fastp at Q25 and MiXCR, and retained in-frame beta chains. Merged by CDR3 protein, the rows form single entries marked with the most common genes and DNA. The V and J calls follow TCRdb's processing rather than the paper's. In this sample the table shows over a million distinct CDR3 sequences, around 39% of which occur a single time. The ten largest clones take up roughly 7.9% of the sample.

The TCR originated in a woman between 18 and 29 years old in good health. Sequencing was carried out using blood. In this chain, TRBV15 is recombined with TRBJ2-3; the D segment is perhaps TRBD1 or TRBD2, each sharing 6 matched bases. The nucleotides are TGTGCCACCAGCAGAGGAGGGGGAGGCTCTTCCACAGATACGCAGTATTTT. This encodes CATSRGGGGSSTDTQYF.